One T cell receptor (beta chain) is described in this entry. Authors' methods: Amplified reference gene primers provided the basis for estimating nucleated cell counts. Libraries were prepared by immunoSEQ multiplex PCR; TCRdb keeps only in-frame clonotypes and omits some of them. Clone size and the V and J calls come from that table; the DNA yielded D and trimming. The sample has some 160,000 clones, around 89% seen once. The data are from a study of blood T cell repertoires in COVID-19. Study background: Sources were T cells, B-cell-depleted T cells, or PBMCs; the material itself was cDNA or gDNA.

Germline loops: CDR1 SNHLY, CDR2 FYNNEI. Trimming left V 7 bases short and J 1 base short, with 22 bases between. This CDR3 contains 17 residues. Sequenced sample: PBMCs or T cells enriched from blood (not recorded which). V is TRBV2 and J is TRBJ1-1, with D perhaps TRBD1 (6 bases). The clonotype comes from a woman aged 45-59 years who had recovered from COVID-19. In DNA, the CDR3 is TGTGCCAGCAATCGACGTCGAACAAGACAGGCGAACACTGAAGCTTTCTTT. It codes for CASNRRRTRQANTEAFF. The full variable domain, rest sourced from reference TRBV2 and TRBJ1-1, is EPEVTQTPSHQVTQMGQEVILRCVPISNHLYFYWYRQILGQKVEFLVSFYNNEISEKSEIFDDQFSVERPDGSNFTLKIRSTKLEDSAMYFCASNRRRTRQANTEAFFGQGTRLTVV.